This TCR beta chain appears in the sequencing data of a study of tumor-infiltrating lymphocytes in primary liver carcinoma. Study-wide context: The patients, men and women alike, were aged 30 to 69 years.

With a constant-region primer, TCR beta cDNA was made from roughly 500 ng of total RNA. Three-round nested multiplex PCR performed with slightly modified ARM-PCR produced the TCR beta libraries. Each of the first two PCR rounds ran approximately 11 cycles with TRBV1-TRBV30 forward and C-beta reverse primers. TCRdb passed the multiplex PCR reads through MiXCR, listing each CDR3 protein once. The sample holds about 210,000 distinct CDR3 sequences, around 85% seen once. Germline values: CDR1 SGHDN, CDR2 FVKESK. The CDR3 length is 15 residues. This clonotype was detected only once. At one of its ends the junction is not consistent with the germline gene, which may arise from a read error. It was from roughly 20-30 mg of unsorted bulk tissue that RNA and DNA were co-extracted.

Input material: tumor tissue from primary liver carcinoma. The chain links TRBV14 to TRBJ2-1, with D possibly being TRBD2 (5 bases). This TCR came from a man aged 35-49 years with primary liver carcinoma and hepatitis B virus infection. Here the CDR3 DNA reads TGTGTCAGCAGCGCGATAGGAGGAAGCTACAATGAGCAGTTCTTC. Protein: CVSSAIGGSYNEQFF.